This is a list of T cell receptor beta chains from one sample in a study of blood T cell repertoires in COVID-19. Some clones are missing from TCRdb's copy, which holds only in-frame ones; the method was immunoSEQ multiplex PCR. The top ten clones hold 2.3% of a sample with 250,000 to 300,000 clones, under 95% of them seen once. The sequenced material came from PBMCs or T cells enriched from blood (not recorded which). The source of these receptors is a woman in her thirties or forties with acute COVID-19. CDR3s include the opening cysteine and the closing phenylalanine or tryptophan. The D gene is left open where the match is weak. Rows give clone size only sometimes, using once, few, many, or a class for an expanded clone.

D gene	CDR3 length	clone size	V gene	J gene	CDR3 DNA	CDR3 protein
TRBD1	15	-	TRBV4-3	TRBJ2-1	TGCGCCAGCAGCCAAGGACGAGGGGGCAAAAATGAGCAGTTCTTC	CASSQGRGGKNEQFF
-	14	-	TRBV7-3	TRBJ2-3	TGTGCCAGCTCGCGAAGTCCCTCTGCAGATACGCAGTATTTT	CASSRSPSADTQYF
-	15	-	TRBV28	TRBJ2-2	TGTGCCAGCAGTTTGCGGCAGGGGAACACCGGGGAGCTGTTTTTT	CASSLRQGNTGELFF
-	15	-	TRBV6-5	TRBJ1-5	TGTGCCAGCAGCTCCGACGGGGGTGGCAATCAGCCCCAGCATTTT	CASSSDGGGNQPQHF
TRBD2	11	-	TRBV12-3/TRBV12-4	TRBJ2-5	TGTGCCAGCAGTCGGGGGGGGACCCAGTACTTC	CASSRGGTQYF
TRBD2	15	-	TRBV2	TRBJ2-1	TGTGCCAGCAACCTTCTAGCGGGGGGGTTTGATGAGCAGTTCTTC	CASNLLAGGFDEQFF
-	15	-	TRBV21-1	TRBJ1-5	TGTGCCAGCAGCAAAGACGGCAGGGGCAATCAGCCCCAGCATTTT	CASSKDGRGNQPQHF
TRBD1	16	-	TRBV19	TRBJ2-5	TGTGCCAGTAGGCAACACAGGGGGGACGTGGGGGAGACCCAGTACTTC	CASRQHRGDVGETQYF
-	14	-	TRBV6-6	TRBJ2-2	TGTGCCAGCAGGCAAACTAGCCCTCATGGGGAGCTGTTTTTT	CASRQTSPHGELFF
-	14	-	TRBV3-1/TRBV3-2	TRBJ1-2	TGTGCCAGCAGCCAAGGGATACGGCCGGAGGGCTACACCTTC	CASSQGIRPEGYTF
TRBD1	15	-	TRBV7-9	TRBJ2-7	TGTGCCAGCAGCTTAGACGGACAGGGGATCGACGAGCAGTACTTC	CASSLDGQGIDEQYF
TRBD2	15	-	TRBV19	TRBJ2-1	TGTGCCAGTAACTCACTAGCGGGGGCCTACAATGAGCAGTTCTTC	CASNSLAGAYNEQFF
TRBD1	16	-	TRBV4-2	TRBJ2-1	TGTGCCAGCAGCCAGGAGCAGGGGGCATCCTACAATGAGCAGTTCTTC	CASSQEQGASYNEQFF
-	17	-	TRBV27	TRBJ1-5	TGTGCCAGATCCCTTGGGAGGGGACGCTCTGTGGTTCAGCCCCAGCATTTT	CARSLGRGRSVVQPQHF
TRBD1	14	-	TRBV24-1	TRBJ2-1	TGTGCCACCAGCGGACAGGGGAGGAATAGTGAGCAGTTCTTC	CATSGQGRNSEQFF
-	15	-	TRBV3-1/TRBV3-2	TRBJ1-1	TGTGCCAGCAGCCAAGGTAACAGGTTGAACACTGAAGCTTTCTTT	CASSQGNRLNTEAFF
-	17	-	TRBV4-1	TRBJ1-2	TGCGCCAGCAGCAGGTCCTCCGGACAGCCGTCTAACTATGGCTACACCTTC	CASSRSSGQPSNYGYTF
-	14	once	TRBV7-3	TRBJ2-7	TGTGCCAGCAGCCAGCAGGGTTCGAGCTACGAGCAGTACTTC	CASSQQGSSYEQYF
TRBD2	14	-	TRBV16	TRBJ2-7	TGTGCCAGCAGCCAGGGCGGGAGTACCGGCGAGCAGTACTTC	CASSQGGSTGEQYF
TRBD1	16	-	TRBV6-1	TRBJ2-2	TGTGCCAGCAGTGACGACAGGGGGCCTAACACCGGGGAGCTGTTTTTT	CASSDDRGPNTGELFF
-	13	-	TRBV30	TRBJ1-1	TGTGCCTGGATGGTAGGGGAGGGAGCTGAAGCTTTCTTT	CAWMVGEGAEAFF
-	13	-	TRBV10-3	TRBJ1-5	TGTGCCATCAGCGCCACTTCACAGGAGCCCCAGCATTTT	CAISATSQEPQHF
-	13	-	TRBV30	TRBJ2-3	TGTGCCTGGAGTGTCCAGGGCAGTCATACGCAGTATTTT	CAWSVQGSHTQYF
TRBD2	16	-	TRBV25-1	TRBJ2-5	TGTGCCAGCAGTGGGTCGGGGGGGGCCCACCAAGAGACCCAGTACTTC	CASSGSGGAHQETQYF
-	15	-	TRBV5-1	TRBJ2-5	TGCGCCAGCAGCTTGGCCATACTAGCAGGGGAGACCCAGTACTTC	CASSLAILAGETQYF
TRBD1	16	-	TRBV7-2	TRBJ2-2	TGTGCCAGCAGCTTAACGGCAGGGGGCAGGTCCGGGGAGCTGTTTTTT	CASSLTAGGRSGELFF
-	16	once	TRBV5-1	TRBJ2-6	TGCGCCAGCCTCGGGACACCGAACTCTGGGGCCAACGTCCTGACTTTC	CASLGTPNSGANVLTF
-	17	-	TRBV21-1	TRBJ2-7	TGTGCCAGCAGCGAGACCGACAGGGGGTCCCCCCTCTACGAGCAGTACTTC	CASSETDRGSPLYEQYF
TRBD1	16	once	TRBV2	TRBJ1-4	TGTGCCAGCAGTCCGGGACAGAGTGCAACTAATGAAAAACTGTTTTTT	CASSPGQSATNEKLFF
-	16	-	TRBV5-1	TRBJ2-2	TGCGCCAGCAGCTTGCAAGGGAGAGGGGGCACCGGGGAGCTGTTTTTT	CASSLQGRGGTGELFF
TRBD2	13	-	TRBV13	TRBJ2-1	TGTGCCAGCAGCTTAGAGGTAGCGGGGGGTAAGTTCTTC	CASSLEVAGGKFF
-	15	-	TRBV4-1	TRBJ1-1	TGCGCCAGCAGCCAAGATCACAGGGTGGGCACTGAAGCTTTCTTT	CASSQDHRVGTEAFF
-	14	-	TRBV7-8	TRBJ1-3	TGTGCCAGCAGCTTAACAAATTCTGGAAACACCATATATTTT	CASSLTNSGNTIYF
TRBD2	18	-	TRBV27	TRBJ2-3	TGTGCCAGCAGTTCTTGGCTAGCGGGGGCCTTGGGGACAGATACGCAGTATTTT	CASSSWLAGALGTDTQYF
-	18	-	TRBV4-2	TRBJ2-6	TGTGCCAGCAGCCTCGGGGGTGGGGAAACGATTGGGGCCAACGTCCTGACTTTC	CASSLGGGETIGANVLTF
TRBD1	14	-	TRBV29-1	TRBJ1-2	TGCAGCGTTGAAGGGACAGGCGTTAACTATGGCTACACCTTC	CSVEGTGVNYGYTF
-	20	-	TRBV4-1	TRBJ2-2	TGCGCCAGCAGCCAAATCATGATTAGGGGAGGTCTGTCGCGCACCGGGGAGCTGTTTTTT	CASSQIMIRGGLSRTGELFF
TRBD1	14	-	TRBV2	TRBJ1-5	TGTGCCAGCACTCGGGACAGGGATAATCAGCCCCAGCATTTT	CASTRDRDNQPQHF
-	13	-	TRBV7-8	TRBJ1-1	TGTGCCAGCAGCTTAAATTGGCAGACTGAAGCTTTCTTT	CASSLNWQTEAFF